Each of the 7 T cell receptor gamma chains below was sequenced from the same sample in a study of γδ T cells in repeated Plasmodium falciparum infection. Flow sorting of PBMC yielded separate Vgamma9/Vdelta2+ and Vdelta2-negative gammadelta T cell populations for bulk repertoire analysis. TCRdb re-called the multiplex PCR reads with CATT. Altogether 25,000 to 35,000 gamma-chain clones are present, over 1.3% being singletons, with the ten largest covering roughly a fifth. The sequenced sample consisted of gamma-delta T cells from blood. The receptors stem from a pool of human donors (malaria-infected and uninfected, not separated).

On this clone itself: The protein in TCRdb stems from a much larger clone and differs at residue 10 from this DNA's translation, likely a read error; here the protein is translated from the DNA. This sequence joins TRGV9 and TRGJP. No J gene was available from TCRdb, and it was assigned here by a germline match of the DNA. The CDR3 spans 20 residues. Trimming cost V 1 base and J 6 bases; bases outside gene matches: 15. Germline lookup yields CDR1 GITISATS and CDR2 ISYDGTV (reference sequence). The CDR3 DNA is TGTGCCTTGTGGGAGGTCTGGTCTCTATCAGGAGAGTTGGGCAAAAAAATCAAGGTATTT. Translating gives CALWEVWSLSGELGKKIKVF.

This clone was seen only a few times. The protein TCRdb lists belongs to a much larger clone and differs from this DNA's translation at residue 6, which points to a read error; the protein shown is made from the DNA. The CDR3 sequence: CALWWDFKKLF. CDR3 coding DNA: TGTGCCTTGTGGTGGGACTTTAAGAAACTCTTT. The chain uses TRGV9 and TRGJ1 or TRGJ2. The J gene comes from matching the DNA to germline here; TCRdb lacks it. The germline CDR1 and CDR2 sequences are GITISATS and ISYDGTV (reference sequence). V lost 6 bases, J lost 9 bases, and 8 bases stayed unmatched. The CDR3 is made up of 11 amino acids.

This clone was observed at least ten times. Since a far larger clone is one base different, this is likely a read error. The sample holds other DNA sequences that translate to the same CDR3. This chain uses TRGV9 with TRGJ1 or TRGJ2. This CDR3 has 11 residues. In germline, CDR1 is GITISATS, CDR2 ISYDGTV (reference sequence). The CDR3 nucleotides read TGTGCTTTGTGGGAGGTGCATTGGAAACTCTTT. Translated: CALWEVHWKLF.

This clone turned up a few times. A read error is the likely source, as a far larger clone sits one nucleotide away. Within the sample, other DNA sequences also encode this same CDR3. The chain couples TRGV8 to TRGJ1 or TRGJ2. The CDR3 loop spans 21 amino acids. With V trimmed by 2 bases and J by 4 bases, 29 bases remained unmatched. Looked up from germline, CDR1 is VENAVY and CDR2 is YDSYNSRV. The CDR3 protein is CATWDTRPQGSPCEPYYKKLF. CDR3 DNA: TGTGCCACCTGGGATACCCGACCCCAAGGTTCACCTTGTGAACCCTATTATAAGAAACTCTTT.

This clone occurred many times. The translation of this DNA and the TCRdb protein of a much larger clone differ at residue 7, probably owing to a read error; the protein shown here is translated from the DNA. The chain's CDR3 is CALWTYHKKLF. CDR3 bases: TGTGCCTTGTGGACTTATCATAAGAAACTCTTT. The V call is TRGV9, the J call TRGJ1 or TRGJ2. The J gene, absent from TCRdb, was called here by matching the DNA to germline. The CDR3 extends over 11 amino acids. The germline gives CDR1 GITISATS, CDR2 ISYDGTV (reference sequence).

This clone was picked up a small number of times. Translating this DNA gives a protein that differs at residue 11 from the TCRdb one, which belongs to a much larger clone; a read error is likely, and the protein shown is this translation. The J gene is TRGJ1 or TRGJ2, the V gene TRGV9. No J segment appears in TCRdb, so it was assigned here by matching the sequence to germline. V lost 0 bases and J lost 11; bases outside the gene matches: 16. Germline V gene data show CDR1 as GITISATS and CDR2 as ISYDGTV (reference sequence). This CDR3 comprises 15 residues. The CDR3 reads CALWEVSEEGAEKLF. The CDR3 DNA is TGTGCCTTGTGGGAGGTGTCGGAGGAAGGGGCGGAGAAACTCTTT.

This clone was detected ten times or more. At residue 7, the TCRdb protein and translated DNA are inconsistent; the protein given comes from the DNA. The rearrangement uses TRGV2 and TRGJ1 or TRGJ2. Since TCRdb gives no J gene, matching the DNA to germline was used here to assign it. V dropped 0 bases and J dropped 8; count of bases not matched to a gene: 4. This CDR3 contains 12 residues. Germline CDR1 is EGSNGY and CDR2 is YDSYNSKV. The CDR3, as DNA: TGTGCCACCTGGGACGGGCCGGATAAGAAACTCTTT. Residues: CATWDGPDKKLF.